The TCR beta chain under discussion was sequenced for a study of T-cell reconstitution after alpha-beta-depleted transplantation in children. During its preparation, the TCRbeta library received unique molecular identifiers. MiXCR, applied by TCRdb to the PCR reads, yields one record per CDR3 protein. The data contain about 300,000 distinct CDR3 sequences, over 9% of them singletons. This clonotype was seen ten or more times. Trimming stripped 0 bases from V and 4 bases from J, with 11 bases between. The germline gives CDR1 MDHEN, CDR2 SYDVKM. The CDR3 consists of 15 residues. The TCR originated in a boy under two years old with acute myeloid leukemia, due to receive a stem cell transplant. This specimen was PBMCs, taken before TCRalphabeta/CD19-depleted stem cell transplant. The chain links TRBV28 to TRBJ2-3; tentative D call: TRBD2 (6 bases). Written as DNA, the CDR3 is TGTGCCAGCAGTTTATGGGGGGGTCGTGCAGATACGCAGTATTTT. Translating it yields CASSLWGGRADTQYF.